This T cell receptor (beta chain) was sequenced during a study of T cell changes during pregnancy in multiple sclerosis. Clones were read by immunoSEQ multiplex PCR, and TCRdb kept only the in-frame ones, dropping some. Altogether roughly 39,000 clones are present, about 91% being singletons, with the ten largest covering around 0.8%. Trimming stripped 5 bases from V and 6 bases from J, with 20 bases between. The germline CDR1 and CDR2 sequences are MNHNY and SVGAGI (reference sequence). This CDR3 has 15 residues. The specimen was CD4+ T cells from peripheral blood mononuclear cells, collected before pregnancy. V usage is TRBV6-6 and J usage is TRBJ2-7; D perhaps matches TRBD1 (6 bases). This receptor was obtained from a female donor with multiple sclerosis, enrolled in a pregnancy study. CDR3 region: CASSRRPDSFFEQYF. The CDR3 DNA reads as TGTGCCAGCAGTAGGCGACCGGACAGCTTTTTCGAGCAGTACTTC.